This T cell receptor (beta chain) was obtained from a study of technical replicates of blood from a few donors. The method was immunoSEQ multiplex PCR; TCRdb's version includes in-frame clones alone and lacks a portion of them. This sample has 70,000 to 95,000 clones, with 97% found just once. This clone was counted a single time. CDR1 and CDR2 (germline): MDHEN, SYDVKM. The CDR3 totals 13 residues. Trimming stripped 7 bases from V and 0 bases from J, with 9 bases between. Material: T cells isolated from PBMCs. This sequence originates from a human donor in good health. This chain links TRBV28 with TRBJ1-2; D is unresolved. The CDR3 is CASIKKPNYGYTF. The CDR3 DNA is TGTGCCAGCATCAAAAAGCCTAACTATGGCTACACCTTC.